This TCR beta chain was identified in a study of blood T cell repertoires in COVID-19. About the study: Acute and convalescent COVID-19 samples came from the United States, Italy and Spain. In each case, the material was cDNA or gDNA derived from T cells, B-cell-depleted T cells, or PBMCs.

Followed over time, Seattle patients had been enrolled while infection was active. The V end lost 5 bases, the J end lost 1 base, and 15 bases lay between the germline ends. In germline, CDR1 is SGHTA, CDR2 FQGNSA. CDR3 length: 17 amino acids. How the authors handled the data: By means of reference gene primer amplification, nucleated cell counts were estimated. Profiling relied on immunoSEQ multiplex PCR, and the TCRdb table lists in-frame clones only, not all of them. V and J calls and clone size are given by that table; D and trimming were obtained from the DNA. This sample carries 150,000 to 200,000 clones, 87% of them seen once, and the ten largest clones take 10%.

This sequence originates from a woman between 65 and 79 years old with COVID-19, enrolled during active disease. The J gene is TRBJ2-6, the V gene TRBV7-2; D unresolved. The sample comprised peripheral blood. The CDR3 here is CASSGNPGVSGANVLTF. The DNA of the CDR3 is TGTGCCAGCAGCGGCAACCCCGGAGTGTCTGGGGCCAACGTCCTGACTTTC.